These 17 T cell receptor beta chains were all obtained from the same sample, sequenced in a study of regulatory T cells in long-lasting Graves disease. Time point indicated: persistent/refractory GD, antithyroid drugs over 5 years with positive TRAb. PBMC RNA served as the TCR library source. Relying on iRepertoire HTBI primers and Arm-PCR of CDR3 regions, the team built TCR beta libraries. TCRdb reprocessed the multiplex PCR reads via MiXCR and lists one record per CDR3 protein. The sample contains 310,000 or so distinct CDR3 sequences, 22% of which appear only once. Sequencing used peripheral blood mononuclear cells (PBMCs), obtained when the disease was refractory, from a patient treated with antithyroid drugs. The receptors here all came from a female donor with Graves disease.

The table lists this clonotype with a few counts. This rearrangement joins TRBV10-3 to TRBJ2-7; D may be TRBD1 or TRBD2 (6 bases each). The CDR3 runs 11 residues. V lost 6 bases, J lost 6 bases, and 9 bases lay in between. Germline loops: CDR1 ENHRY, CDR2 SYGVKD. In nucleotides, the CDR3 is TGTGCCATCAGAAGGGGGGCCGAGCAGTACTTC. Residues: CAIRRGAEQYF.

This clonotype came up once. The V call is TRBV7-2, the J call TRBJ2-1; D uncertain. Trimming pared 4 bases from V and 8 bases from J, leaving 12 bases between. Germline V gives CDR1 SGHTA, CDR2 FQGNSA. The CDR3 spans 13 residues. CDR3 bases: TGTGCCAGCAGCTCCCCTGTTACCGATGAGCAGTTCTTC. It yields the protein CASSSPVTDEQFF.

A few counts support this clonotype. The rearrangement joins TRBV4-1 to TRBJ1-1; D gene unclear. The germline CDR1 and CDR2 sequences are MGHRA and YSYEKL. This CDR3 region has 16 residues. Trimming removed 1 base from V and 0 bases from J, with 12 bases in between. CDR3 in amino acids: CASSQGFADLNTEAFF. Written as DNA, the CDR3 is TGCGCCAGCAGCCAAGGTTTCGCGGACCTGAACACTGAAGCTTTCTTT.

In its sample, this clonotype was seen a few times. The chain uses TRBV7-9 and TRBJ1-1; D possibly corresponds to TRBD1 (5 bases). Trimming removed 5 bases at V and 1 base at J, with 11 bases between. The germline gives CDR1 SEHNR, CDR2 FQNEAQ (reference sequence). The CDR3 spans 14 residues. The CDR3 is CASSPREANTEAFF. The CDR3, as DNA: TGTGCCAGCAGCCCCAGGGAGGCGAACACTGAAGCTTTCTTT. Full variable domain (missing parts from reference TRBV7-9 and TRBJ1-1): DTGVSQNPRHKITKRGQNVTFRCDPISEHNRLYWYRQTLGQGPEFLTYFQNEAQLEKSRLLSDRFSAERPKGSFSTLEIQRTEQGDSAMYLCASSPREANTEAFFGQGTRLTVV.

A remark on this clonotype: This may be a read error: a much more frequent sequence differs by one nucleotide. The chain uses TRBV7-9 and TRBJ1-2; D remains ambiguous. The CDR3 is made up of 14 amino acids. The germline V gene encodes CDR1 SEHNR and CDR2 FQNEAQ (reference sequence). Trimming cost V 5 bases and J 4 bases, with 14 bases left between them. CDR3 amino acids: CASSVPGGIYGYTF. CDR3 bases: TGTGCCAGCAGCGTACCCGGAGGCATCTATGGCTACACCTTC.

This clonotype came up many times. The chain couples TRBV6-5 to TRBJ1-2; D unresolved. Germline CDR1 reads MNHEY; CDR2 reads SVGAGI. This CDR3 region has 16 residues. V lost 4 bases and J lost 4, with 19 bases in between. CDR3 residues: CASSSTLPKIGYGYTF. CDR3 nucleotides: TGTGCCAGCAGTTCTACCTTACCCAAGATCGGCTATGGCTACACCTTC.

The chain combines TRBV10-2 with TRBJ2-7, with 8 bases aligning to TRBD2. This CDR3 comprises 12 residues. Unmatched junction bases numbered 3, after V lost 4 bases and J lost 7 bases. The germline CDR1 and CDR2 sequences are WSHSY and SAAADI. CDR3 loop: CASSGTSREQYF. In DNA form, the CDR3 reads TGCGCCAGCAGTGGGACTAGCCGGGAGCAGTACTTC.

The chain links TRBV9 to TRBJ2-5; D ambiguous. With 0 bases removed from V and 4 bases from J, the gap between germline ends came to 13 bases. The germline V gene encodes CDR1 SGDLS and CDR2 YYNGEE. The CDR3 contains 15 residues. CDR3 coding DNA: TGTGCCAGCAGCGTAGGGTGGGGATCTGGAGAGACCCAGTACTTC. Its protein product is CASSVGWGSGETQYF.

In this sample, this clonotype turned up a few times. This chain connects TRBV4-1 to TRBJ1-5; D perhaps matches TRBD1 (5 bases). CDR1 is MGHRA, CDR2 YSYEKL, per germline. CDR3 length equals 13 residues. V lost 1 base and J 5 bases, leaving 6 bases between the germline ends. The CDR3 sequence is CASSQVTDQPQHF. For the CDR3, the DNA is TGCGCCAGCAGCCAAGTGACAGATCAGCCCCAGCATTTT.

This clonotype was picked up many times. This rearrangement joins TRBV9 to TRBJ2-7; D may be TRBD2 (7 bases). This CDR3 comprises 14 residues. Trimming took off 5 bases at V and 4 bases at J, with 16 bases between the two ends. The V gene's germline CDR1 is SGDLS and CDR2 YYNGEE. The CDR3 region is CASRNREGSYEQYF. CDR3 coding DNA: TGTGCCAGCAGGAACAGGGAGGGGTCATACGAGCAGTACTTC.

This clonotype was seen a few times. The chain couples TRBV30 to TRBJ1-3; D call uncertain. This CDR3 contains 17 residues. Trimming stripped 6 bases from V and 3 bases from J, with 24 bases between. Germline V gene data show CDR1 as GTSNPN and CDR2 as SVGIG (reference sequence). Written as DNA, the CDR3 is TGTGCCTGCCACACCTTCCAAATCCGGCAATATGGAAACACCATATATTTT. Encoded protein: CACHTFQIRQYGNTIYF.

At least ten counts were recorded for this clonotype. J is TRBJ1-1 and V is TRBV28; D not resolved. The CDR3 covers 14 residues. The germline V gene encodes CDR1 MDHEN and CDR2 SYDVKM. V was trimmed by 6 bases and J by 5 bases, leaving 16 bases between them. CDR3 bases: TGTGCCAGCAGCCGGGAGCGGGGAGGAACTGAAGCTTTCTTT. This encodes CASSRERGGTEAFF.

This clonotype was counted at least ten times. The gene calls are TRBV2 and TRBJ2-7; the match to TRBD2 covers 8 bases. This CDR3 has 18 residues. J was trimmed by 3 bases and V by 1 base; bases with no gene match: 14. Germline V gene sequence: CDR1 SNHLY, CDR2 FYNNEI. CDR3 protein: CASSEVYTRREEGYEQYF. As DNA, the CDR3 is TGTGCCAGCAGTGAAGTATATACTAGGCGGGAGGAAGGCTACGAGCAGTACTTC.

This clonotype was seen at least ten times. The chain recombines TRBV7-8 with TRBJ2-5; 8 bases line up with TRBD2. The V gene's germline CDR1 is SGHVS and CDR2 FQNEAQ. CDR3 length: 16 amino acids. With V trimmed by 4 bases and J by 5 bases, 12 bases remained unmatched. The CDR3 region is CASSSSGGQMGETQYF. The CDR3 coding sequence is TGTGCCAGCAGCTCATCGGGGGGGCAGATGGGGGAGACCCAGTACTTC. The full variable domain, rest sourced from reference TRBV7-8 and TRBJ2-5, is GAGVSQSPRYKVAKRGQDVALRCDPISGHVSLFWYQQALGQGPEFLTYFQNEAQLDKSGLPSDRFFAERPEGSVSTLKIQRTQQEDSAVYLCASSSSGGQMGETQYFGPGTRLLVL.

The rearrangement uses TRBV28 and TRBJ2-1; D is unclear. Germline V gene sequence: CDR1 MDHEN, CDR2 SYDVKM. The CDR3 is made up of 14 amino acids. Trimming took 7 bases from V and 4 from J, leaving 14 bases between them. The DNA of the CDR3 is TGTGCCAGCAAACCAGCCCCGATGTACAATGAGCAGTTCTTC. It translates to CASKPAPMYNEQFF.

This clonotype was seen at least ten times. The chain recombines TRBV7-9 with TRBJ2-5; 9 positions match TRBD1. Germline CDR1 and CDR2: SEHNR and FQNEAQ (reference sequence). V was clipped by 5 bases and J by 4 bases; unmatched bases: 5. The CDR3 loop spans 14 amino acids. CDR3 residues: CASSDTGGAETQYF. The CDR3 DNA sequence: TGTGCCAGCAGCGATACAGGGGGCGCAGAGACCCAGTACTTC. The full variable domain, completed using reference TRBV7-9 and TRBJ2-5, is DTGVSQNPRHKITKRGQNVTFRCDPISEHNRLYWYRQTLGQGPEFLTYFQNEAQLEKSRLLSDRFSAERPKGSFSTLEIQRTEQGDSAMYLCASSDTGGAETQYFGPGTRLLVL.

The table lists this clonotype with many counts. This sequence joins TRBV15 and TRBJ1-5; D remains ambiguous. Between the trimmed V and J ends, which lost 2 bases and 5 bases, there was a span of 10 bases. There are 14 residues in the CDR3. The germline V gene encodes CDR1 LNHNV and CDR2 YYDKDF (reference sequence). The CDR3: CATSRNSPHQPQHF. The DNA for the CDR3 is TGTGCCACCAGCAGAAATAGCCCCCATCAGCCCCAGCATTTT.